This TCR beta chain originates from a study of CD4 T cells in relation to SARS-CoV-2 and coronaviruses. This clone was seen only a few times. Its antigen remains unidentified. Here immunoSEQ multiplex PCR was the method, and the copy in TCRdb shows in-frame clones only, minus some. The table lists approximately 20,000 clones, about four fifths of them singletons. The unexposed donors gave CD4+ T cells in about 2010-2019, prior to COVID-19. After about ten days of culture, CD4+ T cells were isolated. Testing used SARS-CoV-2 S/N and four cold-coronavirus spikes on unexposed-donor CD4+ T cells, cells permitting. This CDR3 is 14 amino acids long. Germline V gives CDR1 ENHRY, CDR2 SYGVKD. With V trimmed by 3 bases and J by 8 bases, 4 bases remained unmatched.

V gene TRBV10-3 combines with J gene TRBJ1-4, with 9 nucleotides matching TRBD1. The sequenced material came from CD4+ T cells from PBMCs, cultured in vitro. This receptor was identified in a human donor in good health. CDR3 sequence (DNA): TGTGCCATCAGTGAACAGGGGGCCTGGGAAAAACTGTTTTTT. Translation gives CAISEQGAWEKLFF.